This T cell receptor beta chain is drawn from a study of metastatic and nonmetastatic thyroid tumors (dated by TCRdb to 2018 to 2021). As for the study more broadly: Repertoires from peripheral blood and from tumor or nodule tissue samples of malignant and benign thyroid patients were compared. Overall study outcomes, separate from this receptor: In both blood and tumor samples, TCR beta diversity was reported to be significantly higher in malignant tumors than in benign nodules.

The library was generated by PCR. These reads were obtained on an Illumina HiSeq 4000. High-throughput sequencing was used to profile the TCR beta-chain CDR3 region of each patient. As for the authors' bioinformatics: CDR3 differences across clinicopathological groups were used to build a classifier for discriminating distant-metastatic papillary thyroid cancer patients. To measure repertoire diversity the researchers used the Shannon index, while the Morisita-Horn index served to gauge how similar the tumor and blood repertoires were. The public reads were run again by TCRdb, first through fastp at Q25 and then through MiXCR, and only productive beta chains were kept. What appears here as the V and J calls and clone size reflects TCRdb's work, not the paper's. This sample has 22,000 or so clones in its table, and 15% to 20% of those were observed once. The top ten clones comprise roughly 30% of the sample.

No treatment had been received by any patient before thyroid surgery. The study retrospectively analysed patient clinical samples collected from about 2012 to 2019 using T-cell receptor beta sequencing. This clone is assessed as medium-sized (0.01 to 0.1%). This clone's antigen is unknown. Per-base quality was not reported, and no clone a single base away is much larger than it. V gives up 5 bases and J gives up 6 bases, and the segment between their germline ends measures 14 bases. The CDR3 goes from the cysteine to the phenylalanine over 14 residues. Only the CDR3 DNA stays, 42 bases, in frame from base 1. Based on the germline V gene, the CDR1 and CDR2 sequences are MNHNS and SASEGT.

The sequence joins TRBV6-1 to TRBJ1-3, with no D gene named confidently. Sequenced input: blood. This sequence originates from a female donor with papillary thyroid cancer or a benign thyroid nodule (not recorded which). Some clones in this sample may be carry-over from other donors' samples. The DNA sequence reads TGTGCCAGCAGTTTATCGGAGGACTCAAACACCATATATTTT. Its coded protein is CASSLSEDSNTIYF.